One and the same sample provided the 15 T cell receptor beta chains below, sequenced in a study of T cells in Graves' hyperthyroidism and ophthalmopathy. RNA transcripts provided the source from which TCR beta CDR3 regions were amplified. Initially, a first-round RT-PCR of the TCR CDR3 employed the HTBI primer set. TCRdb analysed the multiplex PCR reads with MiXCR anew, one entry per CDR3 protein. The data show 200,000 or so distinct CDR3 sequences, 17% seen once. The sample comprised blood. The receptors shown here come from a woman aged 45-65 years with Graves' hyperthyroidism.

The sample holds many counts of this clonotype. This rearrangement joins TRBV7-9 to TRBJ2-1; 8 bases are a match to TRBD1. V shed 10 bases, J shed 8 bases, and the junction held 13 bases outside the gene matches. Germline loops: CDR1 SEHNR, CDR2 FQNEAQ (reference sequence). CDR3 length equals 14 residues. Here the CDR3 reads CANDRGGSFDEQFF. CDR3 DNA: TGTGCCAACGACAGGGGCGGTTCCTTTGATGAGCAGTTCTTC.

This clonotype was counted ten times or more. J is TRBJ1-2 and V is TRBV19, with D possibly matching TRBD1 (5 bases). The CDR3 has 14 amino acids. Germline CDR1 and CDR2: LNHDA and SQIVND (reference sequence). Between the trimmed V and J ends, which lost 7 bases and 4 bases, there was a span of 16 bases. CDR3 sequence reads: CASTLQDPRYGYTF. The CDR3 DNA follows: TGTGCCAGTACCCTACAGGACCCACGCTATGGCTACACCTTC. The full variable domain, its missing parts supplied by reference TRBV19 and TRBJ1-2, is DGGITQSPKYLFRKEGQNVTLSCEQNLNHDAMYWYRQDPGQGLRLIYYSQIVNDFQKGDIAEGYSVSREKKESFPLTVTSAQKNPTAFYLCASTLQDPRYGYTFGSGTRLTVV.

The V gene is TRBV19, the J gene TRBJ2-1; weak D call: TRBD2 (6 bases). CDR3 length: 15 residues. V was clipped by 0 bases and J by 0 bases, with 6 bases between them. Germline assignment: CDR1 LNHDA and CDR2 SQIVND (reference sequence). In DNA form, the CDR3 reads TGTGCCAGTAGTATAGACGGGAGCTCCTACAATGAGCAGTTCTTC. It codes for CASSIDGSSYNEQFF.

This clonotype was detected many times. Written as DNA, the CDR3 is TGTGCCAGCAGCTCCACTTGGGACAGGATCGCGGAGACCCAGTACTTC. Its translation is CASSSTWDRIAETQYF. The chain has TRBV7-9 and TRBJ2-5; 8 bases match TRBD1. The germline CDR1 and CDR2 sequences are SEHNR and FQNEAQ (reference sequence). V shed 4 bases and J 5 bases; nucleotides not matched to a gene: 12. This CDR3 has 16 amino acids. Filled out from reference TRBV7-9 and TRBJ2-5, the complete variable domain reads DTGVSQNPRHKITKRGQNVTFRCDPISEHNRLYWYRQTLGQGPEFLTYFQNEAQLEKSRLLSDRFSAERPKGSFSTLEIQRTEQGDSAMYLCASSSTWDRIAETQYFGPGTRLLVL.

V usage is TRBV29-1 and J usage is TRBJ1-1, with D possibly TRBD1 on 5 matching bases. Trimming stripped 6 bases from V and 11 bases from J, with 19 bases between. CDR1 is SQVTM, CDR2 ANQGSEA, per germline. The CDR3 runs to 12 residues. The CDR3 loop is CSVSGEGYYAFF. CDR3 nucleotides: TGCAGCGTGAGCGGGGAGGGGTATTATGCTTTCTTT.

J is TRBJ1-5 and V is TRBV29-1, with a tentative D call TRBD1 (5 bases). There are 13 residues in the CDR3. V shed 5 bases and J shed 6 bases, with 14 bases lying between them. Germline CDR1 is SQVTM and CDR2 is ANQGSEA. Here the CDR3 reads CSVNQGVGQPQHF. In nucleotides, the CDR3 is TGCAGCGTTAATCAGGGAGTTGGTCAGCCCCAGCATTTT.

The table lists this clonotype with many counts. The rearrangement links TRBV20-1 to TRBJ2-3; D gene ambiguous. Germline CDR1 reads DFQATT; CDR2 reads SNEGSKA (reference sequence). The V gene lost 4 bases and the J gene lost 0 bases, with 20 bases spanning the gap. This CDR3 spans 17 amino acids. The CDR3, as DNA: TGCAGTGCTACCTCTTACGGGCTAACCTTTAGCACAGATACGCAGTATTTT. Its protein product is CSATSYGLTFSTDTQYF.

This clonotype was detected many times. The chain links TRBV19 to TRBJ2-1; 11 bases align to TRBD2. CDR1 and CDR2 (germline): LNHDA, SQIVND (reference sequence). The CDR3 is made up of 16 amino acids. V shed 3 bases, J shed 4 bases, and the junction held 5 bases outside the gene matches. The CDR3 DNA reads as TGTGCCAGTAGTATTTTAGCGGGAGGGCCGTACAATGAGCAGTTCTTC. It is translated as CASSILAGGPYNEQFF.

This clonotype has ten or more counts. The J gene is TRBJ2-1, the V gene TRBV3-1, with 13 bases fitting TRBD2. This CDR3 region has 16 residues. Germline-derived CDR1 and CDR2 are LGHDT and YNNKEL (reference sequence). J lost 7 bases, V lost 1 base, and 4 bases had no gene match. CDR3 region: CASSQGTSGSLNEQFF. The CDR3 nucleotides read TGTGCCAGCAGCCAAGGGACTAGCGGGAGTCTAAATGAGCAGTTCTTC.

The genes are TRBV6-1 and TRBJ2-5, with 7 bases fitting TRBD2. Germline V lookup: CDR1 MNHNS, CDR2 SASEGT. The J segment lost 4 bases and the V segment lost 3 bases, leaving 5 bases of the junction unmatched. The CDR3 length is 14 residues. In nucleotides, the CDR3 is TGTGCCAGCAGTGAGGGGGGGACGTTAGAGACCCAGTACTTC. Protein sequence: CASSEGGTLETQYF.

The sample holds a few counts of this clonotype. This sequence joins TRBV19 and TRBJ2-7, with 7 bases aligning to TRBD1. This CDR3 is 15 amino acids long. J gave up 3 bases and V 5 bases, and 10 bases lay outside the gene matches. Germline CDR1 reads LNHDA; CDR2 reads SQIVND (reference sequence). CDR3 nucleotides: TGTGCCAGTAGTTCCCGGGACAGTGCGGTCTACGAGCAGTACTTC. Protein: CASSSRDSAVYEQYF.

This clonotype was recorded many times. This CDR3 is CASSLFAPLDRVFYEQYF. The CDR3 bases are TGTGCCAGCAGTTTATTCGCTCCTTTAGACAGGGTTTTTTACGAGCAGTACTTC. This rearrangement joins TRBV27 to TRBJ2-7; 7 nucleotides line up with TRBD1. CDR3 size: 18 residues. The V gene end was trimmed by 1 base and the J gene end by 4 bases; junction bases not matched to a gene: 16. Germline loops: CDR1 MNHEY, CDR2 SMNVEV (reference sequence).

The CDR3 bases are TGTGCCAGCAGTTTTGCTAGCGGGATCTACGAGCAGTACTTC. This gives the protein CASSFASGIYEQYF. This rearrangement joins TRBV12-3 or TRBV12-4 to TRBJ2-7; 9 bases line up with TRBD2. V lost 3 bases to trimming and J lost 3 bases; unmatched junction nucleotides: 3. The CDR3 loop spans 14 amino acids.

This clonotype occurred a few times. The rearrangement uses TRBV12-5 and TRBJ2-2; D is unclear. Germline CDR1 and CDR2: LGHNT and FRNRAP. V was pared by 0 bases and J by 6 bases, with 11 bases between. The CDR3 has 15 residues. The CDR3 region has the DNA TGTGCTAGTGGTTTGGTACTGGGTGAGGCCGGGGAGCTGTTTTTT. Translation: CASGLVLGEAGELFF.

The table lists this clonotype with a few counts. V is TRBV6-1 and J is TRBJ2-7; 9 bases line up with TRBD1. The germline gives CDR1 MNHNS, CDR2 SASEGT. There are 13 residues in the CDR3. With V trimmed by 6 bases and J by 5 bases, 5 bases remained unmatched. The CDR3 reads CASRGQGSHEQYF. Here the CDR3 DNA reads TGTGCCAGCAGGGGACAGGGTAGCCACGAGCAGTACTTC.